This TCR beta chain came from a study of blood T cell repertoires in COVID-19. Study-wide context: Acute and convalescent COVID-19 specimens originated in the United States, Italy and Spain. T cells, B-cell-depleted T cells, or PBMCs supplied cDNA or gDNA.

CDR3 length equals 17 residues. Germline CDR1 reads SGHVS; CDR2 reads FQNEAQ. With 7 bases clipped from V and 6 bases from J, the junction kept 16 bases outside the gene matches. Repertoires were generated with immunoSEQ multiplex PCR, while TCRdb's copy carries only in-frame clones and drops some. The sample shows fewer than 300,000 clones, approximately 77% of them seen only once. The sample consisted of peripheral blood. This receptor was obtained from a woman younger than 35 with acute or convalescent COVID-19. The V gene is TRBV7-8, the J gene TRBJ2-2; 8 bases are shared with TRBD2. This CDR3 reads CASTTRGGRALSGELFF. The DNA for the CDR3 is TGTGCCAGCACCACCCGCGGGGGGAGGGCCCTCTCCGGGGAGCTGTTTTTT.